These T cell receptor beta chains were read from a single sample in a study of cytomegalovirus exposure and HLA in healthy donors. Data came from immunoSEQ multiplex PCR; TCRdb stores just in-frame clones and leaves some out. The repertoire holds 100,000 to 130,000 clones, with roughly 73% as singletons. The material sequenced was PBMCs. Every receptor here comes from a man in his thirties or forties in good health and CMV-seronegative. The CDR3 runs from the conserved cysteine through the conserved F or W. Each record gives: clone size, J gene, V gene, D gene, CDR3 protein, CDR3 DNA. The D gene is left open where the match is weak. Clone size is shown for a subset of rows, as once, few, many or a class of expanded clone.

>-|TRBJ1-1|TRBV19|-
CASRQGSTEAFF
TGTGCCAGTCGTCAGGGTTCCACTGAAGCTTTCTTT
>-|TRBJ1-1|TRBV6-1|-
CASIWTEAFF
TGTGCCAGCATTTGGACAGAAGCTTTCTTT
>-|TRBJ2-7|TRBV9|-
CASSVLGVPYEQYF
TGTGCCAGCAGCGTACTCGGGGTCCCGTACGAGCAGTACTTC
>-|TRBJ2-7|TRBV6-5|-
CASSPLSDSEQYF
TGTGCCAGCAGCCCCCTTAGTGACAGCGAGCAGTACTTC
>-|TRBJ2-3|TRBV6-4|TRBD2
CASTGLAGGRTDTQYF
TGTGCCAGCACCGGGTTGGCGGGAGGGCGCACAGATACGCAGTATTTT
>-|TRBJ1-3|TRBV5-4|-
CASSLGGSGNTIYF
TGTGCCAGCAGCTTGGGAGGGTCCGGAAACACCATATATTTT
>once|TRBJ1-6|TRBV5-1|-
CASSSATDSPLHF
TGCGCCAGCAGCTCTGCGACAGATTCACCCCTCCACTTT
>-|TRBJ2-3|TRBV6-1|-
CASSSTGLTDTQYF
TGTGCCAGCAGCAGTACAGGGCTCACAGATACGCAGTATTTT
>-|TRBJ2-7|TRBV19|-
CASSIALGYEQYF
TGTGCCAGTAGTATAGCTCTCGGCTACGAGCAGTACTTC
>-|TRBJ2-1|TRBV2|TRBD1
CASSPSPGTVLQFF
TGTGCCAGCAGTCCGAGTCCCGGGACAGTACTGCAGTTCTTC
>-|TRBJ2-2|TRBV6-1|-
CASSERSGTNTGELFF
TGTGCCAGCAGTGAACGTTCAGGGACGAACACCGGGGAGCTGTTTTTT
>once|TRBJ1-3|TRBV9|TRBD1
CASSSYTGGGYTIYF
TGTGCCAGCAGCTCTTATACAGGGGGCGGGTACACCATATATTTT
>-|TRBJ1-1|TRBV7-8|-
CASSLIGGAKNTEAFF
TGTGCCAGCAGCTTAATTGGGGGCGCGAAGAACACTGAAGCTTTCTTT
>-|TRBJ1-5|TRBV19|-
CASSIASQPQHF
TGTGCCAGTAGTATCGCGAGTCAGCCCCAGCATTTT
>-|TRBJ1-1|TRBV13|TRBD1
CASSSPEGAHTEAFF
TGTGCCAGCAGCTCCCCCGAGGGGGCGCATACTGAAGCTTTCTTT
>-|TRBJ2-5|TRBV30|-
CAWSPQTVETQYF
TGTGCCTGGAGTCCACAGACAGTGGAGACCCAGTACTTC
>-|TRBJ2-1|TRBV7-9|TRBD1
CASSLETGAGWFF
TGTGCCAGCAGCTTAGAAACAGGGGCGGGTTGGTTCTTC
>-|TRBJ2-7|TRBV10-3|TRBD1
CAINTGTGPHEQYF
TGTGCCATCAATACCGGGACAGGGCCCCACGAGCAGTACTTC
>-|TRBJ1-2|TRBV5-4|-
CASRRERGSNYGYTF
TGTGCCAGCAGGAGAGAAAGGGGCTCGAACTATGGCTACACCTTC
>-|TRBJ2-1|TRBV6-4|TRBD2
CASSPSGSYNEQFF
TGTGCCAGCAGTCCCAGCGGGAGCTACAATGAGCAGTTCTTC
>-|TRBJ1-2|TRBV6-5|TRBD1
CASRPRTGSYGYTF
TGTGCCAGCAGACCCCGGACAGGGTCCTATGGCTACACCTTC
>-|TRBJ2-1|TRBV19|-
CASSVRDTTYNEQFF
TGTGCCAGTAGTGTCCGGGACACAACCTACAATGAGCAGTTCTTC
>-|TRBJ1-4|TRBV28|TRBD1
CASREGASNEKLFF
TGTGCCAGCAGAGAGGGGGCAAGTAATGAAAAACTGTTTTTT
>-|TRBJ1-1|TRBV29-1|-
CSVDSGSTTEAFF
TGCAGCGTTGACTCAGGGTCGACCACTGAAGCTTTCTTT
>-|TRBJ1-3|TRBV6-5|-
CASRERVSGNTIYF
TGTGCCAGCAGAGAGAGAGTCTCTGGAAACACCATATATTTT
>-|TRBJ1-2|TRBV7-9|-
CASSLGLVEGSYGYTF
TGTGCCAGCAGCTTAGGGTTGGTGGAGGGTAGCTATGGCTACACCTTC
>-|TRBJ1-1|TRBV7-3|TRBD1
CAIPGQGPPNTEAFF
TGTGCCATCCCCGGACAGGGGCCGCCGAACACTGAAGCTTTCTTT
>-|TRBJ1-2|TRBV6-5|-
CASSPGGGYGYTF
TGTGCCAGCAGTCCCGGGGGGGGCTATGGCTACACCTTC
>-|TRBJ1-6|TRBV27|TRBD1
CASSLSWDRGSSYNSPLHF
TGTGCCAGCAGTTTATCGTGGGACAGGGGGAGCTCCTATAATTCACCCCTCCACTTT
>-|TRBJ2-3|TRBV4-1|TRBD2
CASSQSLAGGGDTQYF
TGCGCCAGCAGCCAATCACTAGCGGGAGGAGGAGATACGCAGTATTTT
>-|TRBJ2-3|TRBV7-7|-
CASSLANSGEYTDTQYF
TGTGCCAGCAGCTTAGCAAACTCGGGGGAATACACAGATACGCAGTATTTT
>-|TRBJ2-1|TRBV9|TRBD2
CASSSSVGLAGGHNEQFF
TGTGCCAGCAGCTCTAGTGTAGGCCTAGCGGGAGGTCACAATGAGCAGTTCTTC
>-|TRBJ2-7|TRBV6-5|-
CASSQTGYEQYF
TGTGCCAGCAGTCAAACGGGATACGAGCAGTACTTC
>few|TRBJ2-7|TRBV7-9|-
CASSLIRGPSSYEQYF
TGTGCCAGCAGCTTAATCAGGGGTCCCTCCTCCTACGAGCAGTACTTC
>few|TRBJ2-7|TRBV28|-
CASRVLANGEQYF
TGTGCCAGCAGGGTGCTGGCAAACGGGGAGCAGTACTTC
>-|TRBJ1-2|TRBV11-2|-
CASSPSDRLYGYTF
TGTGCCAGCAGCCCATCGGACAGACTCTATGGCTACACCTTC
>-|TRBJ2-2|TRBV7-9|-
CASLSQGGGITGELFF
TGTGCCAGTTTGTCCCAGGGAGGCGGAATAACCGGGGAGCTGTTTTTT
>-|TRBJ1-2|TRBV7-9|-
CASSLAGGTAGYTF
TGTGCCAGCAGCTTAGCGGGCGGGACGGCTGGCTACACCTTC
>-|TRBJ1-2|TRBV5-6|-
CASSKQGFTTYGYTF
TGTGCCAGCAGCAAACAGGGCTTCACTACCTATGGCTACACCTTC
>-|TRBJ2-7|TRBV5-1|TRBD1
CASSFGRGPYEQYF
TGCGCCAGCAGCTTCGGCAGGGGGCCCTACGAGCAGTACTTC
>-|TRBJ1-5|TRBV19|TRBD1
CASSVTGGDQPQHF
TGTGCCAGTAGTGTAACAGGGGGAGATCAGCCCCAGCATTTT
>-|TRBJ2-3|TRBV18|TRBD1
CASSPPRTGITDTQYF
TGTGCCAGCTCACCACCGAGGACAGGCATCACAGATACGCAGTATTTT
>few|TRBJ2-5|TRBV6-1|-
CASSGQGGWETQYF
TGTGCCAGCAGTGGGCAAGGGGGTTGGGAGACCCAGTACTTC
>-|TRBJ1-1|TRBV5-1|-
CASSIITGMNTEAFF
TGCGCCAGCAGCATCATTACAGGGATGAACACTGAAGCTTTCTTT
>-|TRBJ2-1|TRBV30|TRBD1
CAWSETGLYNEQFF
TGTGCCTGGAGTGAGACAGGGCTCTACAATGAGCAGTTCTTC
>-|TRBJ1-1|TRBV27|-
CASSLRERGMNTEAFF
TGTGCCAGCAGTTTAAGGGAGCGGGGCATGAACACTGAAGCTTTCTTT
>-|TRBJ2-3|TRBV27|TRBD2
CASSLTSGRTDTQYF
TGTGCCAGCAGTCTGACTAGCGGGAGGACAGATACGCAGTATTTT
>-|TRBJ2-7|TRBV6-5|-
CASSYSGHEASYEQYF
TGTGCCAGCAGTTACTCGGGACACGAGGCCTCCTACGAGCAGTACTTC
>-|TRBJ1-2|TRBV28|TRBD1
CASRTGGIGYTF
TGTGCCAGCAGGACAGGGGGTATTGGCTACACCTTC
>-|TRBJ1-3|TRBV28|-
CAGRGGVGGNTIYF
TGTGCCGGGAGGGGAGGGGTAGGCGGAAACACCATATATTTT
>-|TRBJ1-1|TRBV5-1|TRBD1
CASSLDRGNTEAFF
TGCGCCAGCAGCTTGGACAGGGGGAACACTGAAGCTTTCTTT
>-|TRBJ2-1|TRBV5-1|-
CASSLGHQGCEQFF
TGCGCCAGCAGCTTGGGCCATCAGGGGTGTGAGCAGTTCTTC
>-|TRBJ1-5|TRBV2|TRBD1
CASKKGGQGDNQPQHF
TGTGCCAGCAAAAAGGGGGGACAGGGGGATAATCAGCCCCAGCATTTT
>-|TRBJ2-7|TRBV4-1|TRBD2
CASSQEPSGRSRSYEQYF
TGCGCCAGCAGCCAAGAACCTAGCGGGAGGTCAAGGTCCTACGAGCAGTACTTC
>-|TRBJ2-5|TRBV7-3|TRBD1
CASSLSRRDRGLGGETQYF
TGTGCCAGCAGCTTAAGCCGCCGGGACAGGGGGCTGGGGGGAGAGACCCAGTACTTC
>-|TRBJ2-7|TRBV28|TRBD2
CASTPPGLAFYEQYF
TGTGCCAGCACCCCTCCGGGACTAGCTTTCTACGAGCAGTACTTC
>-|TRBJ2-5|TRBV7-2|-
CASVLGLTETQYF
TGTGCCAGCGTTCTTGGACTTACAGAGACCCAGTACTTC